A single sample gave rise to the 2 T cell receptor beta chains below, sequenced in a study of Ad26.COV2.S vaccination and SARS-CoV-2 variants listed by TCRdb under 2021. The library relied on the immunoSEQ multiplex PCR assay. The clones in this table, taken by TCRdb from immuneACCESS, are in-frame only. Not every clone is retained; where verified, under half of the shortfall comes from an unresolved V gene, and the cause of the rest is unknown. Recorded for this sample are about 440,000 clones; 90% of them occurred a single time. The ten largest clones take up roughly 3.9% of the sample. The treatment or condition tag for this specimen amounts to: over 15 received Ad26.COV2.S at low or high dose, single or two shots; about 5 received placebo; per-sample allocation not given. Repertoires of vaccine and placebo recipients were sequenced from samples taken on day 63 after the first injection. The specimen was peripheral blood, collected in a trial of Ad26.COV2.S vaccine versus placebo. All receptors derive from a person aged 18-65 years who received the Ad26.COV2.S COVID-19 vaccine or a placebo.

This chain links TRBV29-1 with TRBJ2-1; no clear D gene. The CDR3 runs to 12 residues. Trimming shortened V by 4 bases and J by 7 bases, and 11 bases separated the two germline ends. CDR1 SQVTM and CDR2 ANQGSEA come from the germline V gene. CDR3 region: CSVGTGGNEQFF. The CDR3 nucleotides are TGCAGCGTTGGGACGGGCGGTAATGAGCAGTTCTTC.

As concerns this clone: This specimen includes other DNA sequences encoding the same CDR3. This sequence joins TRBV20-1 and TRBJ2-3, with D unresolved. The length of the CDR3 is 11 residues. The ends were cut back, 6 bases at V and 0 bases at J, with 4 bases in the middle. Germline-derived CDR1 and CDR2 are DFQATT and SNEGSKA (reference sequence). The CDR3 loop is CSAGSTDTQYF. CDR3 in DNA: TGCAGTGCCGGGAGCACAGATACGCAGTATTTT.